Shown below are 4 T cell receptor beta chains from a single sample sequenced in a study of shared clonotypes between healthy human individuals. Sequenced by immunoSEQ multiplex PCR; TCRdb stores in-frame clones only, minus some. Here the sample spans over a million clones, more than 75% being singletons. Material for sequencing was memory CD4+ T cells from PBMCs. Sample subset: CD45RA-negative fraction. The receptors were gathered from a young man in good health. Some clones in this sample may be carry-over from other donors' samples.

V gene TRBV5-1 combines with J gene TRBJ2-5; TRBD2 matches 9 bases. The CDR3 covers 15 residues. The junction had 4 bases not matched to a gene; V was cut back by 1 base and J by 3 bases. Germline V CDR1 and CDR2: SGHRS, YFSETQ. For the CDR3, the DNA is TGCGCCAGCAGCTTGCTCTTAGCGGGAGAAGAGACCCAGTACTTC. Translating gives CASSLLLAGEETQYF.

The gene calls are TRBV5-1 and TRBJ1-1, with D unclear. From germline, CDR1 is SGHRS and CDR2 YFSETQ. V lost 7 bases to trimming and J lost 1 base, with 14 bases between them. The CDR3 covers 14 residues. The CDR3 DNA is TGCGCCAGCTCCCCGGGTTCCTGGAACACTGAAGCTTTCTTT. The encoded protein is CASSPGSWNTEAFF.

This chain connects TRBV19 to TRBJ1-5; D is undetermined. Trimming stripped 0 bases from V and 9 bases from J, with 12 bases between. Germline V gene data show CDR1 as LNHDA and CDR2 as SQIVND (reference sequence). The CDR3 runs to 14 residues. The CDR3, as DNA: TGTGCCAGTAGTATAGATCTTAATCCACGGCCCCAGCATTTT. This gives the protein CASSIDLNPRPQHF.

This clone is a singleton in its sample. The chain carries TRBV4-1 and TRBJ2-5, with 14 bases aligning to TRBD2. V dropped 2 bases and J dropped 1; count of bases not matched to a gene: 12. The germline gives CDR1 MGHRA, CDR2 YSYEKL. CDR3 length equals 20 residues. CDR3 bases: TGCGCCAGCAGCCAACCCAAACCCGGGACTAGCGGGAGTCTCCAAGAGACCCAGTACTTC. Translating it yields CASSQPKPGTSGSLQETQYF.